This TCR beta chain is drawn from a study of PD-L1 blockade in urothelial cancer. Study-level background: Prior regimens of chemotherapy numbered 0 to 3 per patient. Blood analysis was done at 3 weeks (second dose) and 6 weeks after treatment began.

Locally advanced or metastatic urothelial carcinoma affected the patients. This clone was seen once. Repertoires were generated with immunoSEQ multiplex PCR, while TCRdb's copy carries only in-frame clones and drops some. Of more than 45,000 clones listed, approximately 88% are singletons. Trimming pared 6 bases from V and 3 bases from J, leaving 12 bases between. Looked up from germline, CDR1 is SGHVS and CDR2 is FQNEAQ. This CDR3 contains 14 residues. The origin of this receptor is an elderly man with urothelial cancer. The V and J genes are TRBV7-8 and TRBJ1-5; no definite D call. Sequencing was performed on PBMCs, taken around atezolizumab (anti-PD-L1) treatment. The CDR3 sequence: CASSLTEYNQPQHF. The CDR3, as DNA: TGTGCCAGCAGTCTTACGGAGTACAATCAGCCCCAGCATTTT.